The 9 T cell receptor beta chains presented below share a single source sample, sequenced in a study of early T cells in non-severe SARS-CoV-2 infection. TCRdb passed the 5' RACE reads through MiXCR, listing each CDR3 protein once. The profile shows about 110,000 distinct CDR3 sequences, about 12% of them singletons. The sample consisted of whole blood. Receptor source: an adult who was a healthcare worker with PCR-confirmed SARS-CoV-2 infection or an uninfected control (not recorded which).

In its sample, this clonotype was seen many times. The gene calls are TRBV24-1 and TRBJ2-2, with a tentative D call TRBD1 (6 bases). CDR3 length equals 14 residues. The germline V and J ends were trimmed by 9 bases and 1 base, with 11 bases remaining between them. Germline V CDR1 and CDR2: KGHDR, SFDVKD. CDR3 residues: CATGTPGNTGELFF. The CDR3 DNA sequence: TGTGCCACCGGGACACCCGGGAACACCGGGGAGCTGTTTTTT.

This clonotype was seen only a few times. The chain employs TRBV6-2 or TRBV6-3 and TRBJ2-7, with D possibly matching TRBD1 (6 bases). Deletions cut 2 bases from V and 2 bases from J, with 13 bases between. The CDR3 runs to 15 residues. CDR1 and CDR2 from the germline V gene are MNHEY and SVGEGT. In DNA, the CDR3 is TGTGCCAGCAGTTACGGGGCAGGGGAAACCTACGAGCAGTACTTC. Encoded protein: CASSYGAGETYEQYF.

The V call is TRBV6-1, the J call TRBJ2-2; perhaps TRBD2 as D (5 bases). The CDR3 totals 14 residues. Trimming left V 1 base short and J 4 bases short, with 7 bases between. Germline values: CDR1 MNHNS, CDR2 SASEGT. The CDR3 bases are TGTGCCAGCAGTGAAGGTCGGGGCACCGGGGAGCTGTTTTTT. Protein product: CASSEGRGTGELFF.

This clonotype was detected a few times. The J gene is TRBJ2-1, the V gene TRBV12-5; 9 nucleotides line up with TRBD2. The CDR3 spans 18 residues. Trimming cost V 0 bases and J 2 bases; bases outside gene matches: 8. Germline CDR1 LGHNT, CDR2 FRNRAP. CDR3 coding DNA: TGTGCTAGTGGTTTGGTGCCTATAGCGGGAGACGCCTACAATGAGCAGTTCTTC. It specifies CASGLVPIAGDAYNEQFF.

This clonotype was found many times. The rearrangement links TRBV7-3 to TRBJ2-1, with 8 bases fitting TRBD2. Germline V gene data show CDR1 as SGHTA and CDR2 as FQGTGA. The CDR3 is 18 amino acids. J was trimmed by 6 bases and V by 4 bases; bases with no gene match: 17. The CDR3 sequence is CASSSAPTLAAPINEQFF. The CDR3 nucleotides read TGTGCCAGCAGCTCCGCACCTACACTAGCGGCACCTATCAATGAGCAGTTCTTC.

A few counts support this clonotype. V gene TRBV12-3 or TRBV12-4 combines with J gene TRBJ1-3; D unclear. The CDR3 sequence is 19 residues long. Trimming left V 5 bases short and J 4 bases short, with 27 bases between. DNA of the CDR3: TGTGCCAGCAGTCACCCGGCCGTCGAGAACGCACGAGTAGGAAACACCATATATTTT. Protein: CASSHPAVENARVGNTIYF.

V usage is TRBV6-1 and J usage is TRBJ2-7; 8 bases are shared with TRBD1. Germline CDR1 and CDR2: MNHNS and SASEGT. This CDR3 has 14 residues. V dropped 6 bases and J dropped 1; count of bases not matched to a gene: 5. CDR3 bases: TGTGCCAGCAGGCTCAGGGGGCTTTCCTACGAGCAGTACTTC. Amino acids: CASRLRGLSYEQYF.

This chain joins TRBV25-1 and TRBJ2-7; the D gene is possibly TRBD1 (6 bases). Germline-derived CDR1 and CDR2 are MGHDK and SYGVNS. The CDR3 length is 14 residues. Trimming cost V 5 bases and J 4 bases, with 15 bases left between them. The CDR3: CASSRGRGGYEQYF. CDR3 in DNA: TGTGCCAGCAGTCGCGGCAGGGGCGGGTACGAGCAGTACTTC.

This clonotype appeared many times. This chain uses TRBV2 with TRBJ2-7; 7 positions agree with TRBD1. The V gene's germline CDR1 is SNHLY and CDR2 FYNNEI. V was pared by 1 base and J by 2 bases, with 8 bases of the junction left unmatched. This CDR3 is 16 amino acids long. CDR3 residues: CASSEGVWQGAYEQYF. CDR3 nucleotide sequence: TGTGCCAGCAGTGAAGGGGTATGGCAGGGGGCCTACGAGCAGTACTTC. Full variable domain (outside the CDR3, taken from reference TRBV2 and TRBJ2-7): EPEVTQTPSHQVTQMGQEVILRCVPISNHLYFYWYRQILGQKVEFLVSFYNNEISEKSEIFDDQFSVERPDGSNFTLKIRSTKLEDSAMYFCASSEGVWQGAYEQYFGPGTRLTVT.